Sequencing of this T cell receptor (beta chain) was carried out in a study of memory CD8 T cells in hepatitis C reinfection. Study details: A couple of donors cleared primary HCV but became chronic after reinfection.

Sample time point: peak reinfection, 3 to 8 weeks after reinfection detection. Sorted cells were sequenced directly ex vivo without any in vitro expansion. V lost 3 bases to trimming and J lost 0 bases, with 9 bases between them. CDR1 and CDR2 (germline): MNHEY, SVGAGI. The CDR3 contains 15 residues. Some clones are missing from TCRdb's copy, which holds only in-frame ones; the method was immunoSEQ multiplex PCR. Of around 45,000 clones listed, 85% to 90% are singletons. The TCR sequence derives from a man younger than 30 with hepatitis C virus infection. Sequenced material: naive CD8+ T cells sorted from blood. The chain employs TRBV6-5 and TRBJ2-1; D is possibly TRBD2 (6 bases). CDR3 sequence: CASSYETSSYNEQFF. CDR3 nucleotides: TGTGCCAGCAGTTATGAGACTAGCTCCTACAATGAGCAGTTCTTC.